Following are 19 T cell receptor beta chains from one sample sequenced in a study of OX40 agonist ivuxolimab in advanced cancers. The data were produced by immunoSEQ multiplex PCR, yet TCRdb's version contains in-frame clones alone and is incomplete. The repertoire includes fewer than 85,000 clones, about nine tenths of them detected once, and less than 0.9% sits in the top ten. The sequences come from CD4+ or CD8+ T cells sorted from blood, collected in a trial of the OX40 agonist ivuxolimab. The receptors were sampled from an adult with an advanced solid tumor such as melanoma, head and neck, liver or kidney cancer.

This chain joins TRBV2 and TRBJ2-2; D not certain. The CDR3 loop spans 13 amino acids. With 2 bases removed from V and 5 bases from J, the gap between germline ends came to 6 bases. Germline V gene data show CDR1 as SNHLY and CDR2 as FYNNEI. The CDR3 sequence is CASSEYATGELFF. The CDR3, as DNA: TGTGCCAGCAGTGAATACGCAACCGGGGAGCTGTTTTTT.

The chain joins TRBV10-3 to TRBJ2-5; weak D call: TRBD2 (5 bases). The germline V gene has CDR1 ENHRY and CDR2 SYGVKD. The CDR3 consists of 12 residues. V lost 6 bases and J 2 bases, leaving 7 bases between the germline ends. For the CDR3, the DNA is TGTGCCATCAGCCAGCGGCAAGAGACCCAGTACTTC. It codes for CAISQRQETQYF.

The table lists this clone with a few counts. The genes are TRBV7-6 and TRBJ2-7; possibly TRBD1 for D (5 bases). The germline CDR1 and CDR2 sequences are SGHVS and FNYEAQ. The germline V and J ends were trimmed by 5 bases and 2 bases, with 10 bases remaining between them. CDR3 length equals 13 residues. As DNA, the CDR3 is TGTGCCAGCAGCCCTACAGGCGCCTACGAGCAGTACTTC. Protein sequence: CASSPTGAYEQYF.

V is TRBV9 and J is TRBJ2-1; D is ambiguous. The ends were cut back, 0 bases at V and 0 bases at J, with 7 bases in the middle. Germline V gene lookup returns CDR1 SGDLS and CDR2 YYNGEE. This CDR3 is 15 amino acids long. This chain's CDR3 is CASSVAASSYNEQFF. For the CDR3, the DNA is TGTGCCAGCAGCGTAGCCGCGAGCTCCTACAATGAGCAGTTCTTC.

V is TRBV5-8 and J is TRBJ2-3, with 9 bases matching TRBD1. The CDR3 has 15 amino acids. Germline CDR1 and CDR2: SGHTS and YDEGEE. The trim removed 3 bases at V and 7 bases at J, leaving 9 bases unmatched. The CDR3 here is CASSSLGTGWNTQYF. CDR3 sequence (DNA): TGTGCCAGCAGCTCGCTGGGGACAGGGTGGAATACGCAGTATTTT. The full variable domain, with the rest looked up from reference TRBV5-8 and TRBJ2-3, is EAGVTQSPTHLIKTRGQQATLRCSPISGHTSVYWYQQALGLGLQFLLWYDEGEERNRGNFPPRFSGRQFPNYSSELNVNALELEDSALYLCASSSLGTGWNTQYFGPGTRLTVL.

CDR3 coding DNA: TGTGCCAGCAGCTTGCAACGATTAGAGACCCAGTACTTC. The encoded protein is CASSLQRLETQYF. The chain has TRBV5-8 and TRBJ2-5; D is uncertain. The CDR3 spans 13 residues. Germline V gene sequence: CDR1 SGHTS, CDR2 YDEGEE. The germline V and J ends were trimmed by 1 base and 4 bases, with 8 bases remaining between them.

The chain links TRBV28 to TRBJ1-1, with 10 bases fitting TRBD1. The germline V gene has CDR1 MDHEN and CDR2 SYDVKM. V shed 5 bases and J 0 bases; nucleotides not matched to a gene: 21. The CDR3 covers 21 residues. This chain's CDR3 is CASSRTRDRGRITTMNTEAFF. The CDR3 DNA is TGTGCCAGCAGTCGGACCCGGGACAGGGGACGTATAACCACCATGAACACTGAAGCTTTCTTT.

The chain carries TRBV29-1 and TRBJ2-3; a weak D match, TRBD2 (6 bases). This CDR3 is 12 amino acids long. Germline V gene lookup returns CDR1 SQVTM and CDR2 ANQGSEA. The ends were cut back, 4 bases at V and 3 bases at J, with 8 bases in the middle. CDR3 sequence (DNA): TGCAGCGTTGGGAGGGAGACAGATACGCAGTATTTT. Protein: CSVGRETDTQYF.

This chain links TRBV6-6 with TRBJ2-5, with a possible D match to TRBD2 (6 bases). Per the germline V gene, CDR1 is MNHNY and CDR2 is SVGAGI (reference sequence). Trimming took 3 bases from V and 1 from J, leaving 12 bases between them. The CDR3 runs to 15 residues. The CDR3 loop is CASSYGLSGQETQYF. For the CDR3, the DNA is TGTGCCAGCAGTTATGGCCTTAGCGGCCAAGAGACCCAGTACTTC.

The chain has TRBV2 and TRBJ2-5; 8 bases match TRBD1. The germline V gene encodes CDR1 SNHLY and CDR2 FYNNEI. CDR3 length: 13 residues. The V and J ends lost 3 bases and 6 bases, in that order; junction bases with no gene match: 3. The CDR3 DNA reads TGTGCCAGCAGTGAGGACAGGGTGAAGACCCAGTACTTC. This gives the protein CASSEDRVKTQYF.

The J gene is TRBJ1-1, the V gene TRBV27; D may be TRBD1 (5 bases). Trimming left V 2 bases short and J 5 bases short, with 12 bases between. The germline V gene encodes CDR1 MNHEY and CDR2 SMNVEV (reference sequence). This CDR3 contains 14 residues. CDR3 sequence reads: CASSLVQGGTEAFF. DNA of the CDR3: TGTGCCAGCAGTTTAGTCCAGGGTGGTACTGAAGCTTTCTTT.

CDR3 nucleotides: TGCGCCAGCAGGGGGTCGGTGACTAATGAAAAACTGTTTTTT. Translated: CASRGSVTNEKLFF. The V call is TRBV5-1, the J call TRBJ1-4; the D is unclear. Trimming shortened V by 5 bases and J by 2 bases, and 10 bases separated the two germline ends. The germline gives CDR1 SGHRS, CDR2 YFSETQ. The CDR3 runs to 14 residues. The full variable domain, in which reference TRBV5-1 and TRBJ1-4 provide the parts outside the CDR3, is KAGVTQTPRYLIKTRGQQVTLSCSPISGHRSVSWYQQTPGQGLQFLFEYFSETQRNKGNFPGRFSGRQFSNSRSEMNVSTLELGDSALYLCASRGSVTNEKLFFGSGTQLSVL.

The chain links TRBV28 to TRBJ2-5; 15 bases are shared with TRBD2. This CDR3 region has 17 residues. Trimming at V came to 4 bases and at J to 0 bases, leaving 3 bases not matched to a gene. Germline V gene data show CDR1 as MDHEN and CDR2 as SYDVKM. CDR3 coding DNA: TGTGCCAGCAGTTCTTGGACTAGCGGGGGGGACCAAGAGACCCAGTACTTC. Translated, it gives CASSSWTSGGDQETQYF.

The chain is built from TRBV6-1 and TRBJ2-5; 7 bases align to TRBD1. J lost 9 bases, V lost 5 bases, and 12 bases had no gene match. The CDR3 runs to 14 residues. From germline, CDR1 is MNHNS and CDR2 SASEGT. The CDR3 region has the DNA TGTGCCAGCAGTTGGGGACAGTCCTCGGCGGCCCAGTACTTC. Translating it yields CASSWGQSSAAQYF.

The chain joins TRBV14 to TRBJ2-5; 9 bases fit TRBD1. The V and J ends lost 4 bases and 12 bases, in that order; junction bases with no gene match: 12. Germline values: CDR1 SGHDN, CDR2 FVKESK. This CDR3 region has 14 residues. The CDR3 region is CASSLQGAYSYKYF. The CDR3 bases are TGTGCCAGCAGCCTACAGGGGGCTTATTCTTACAAGTACTTC.

The V and J genes are TRBV15 and TRBJ2-1, with a possible D match to TRBD2 (6 bases). The V end lost 4 bases, the J end lost 8 bases, and 21 bases lay between the germline ends. CDR3 length equals 16 residues. Looked up from germline, CDR1 is LNHNV and CDR2 is YYDKDF (reference sequence). The CDR3 coding sequence is TGTGCCACCAGCACCACGAAGCTAGCGCTTGGCTATGAGCAGTTCTTC. Protein product: CATSTTKLALGYEQFF.

About this clone: The identical CDR3 is also encoded by other nucleotide sequences in the sample. The V and J genes are TRBV5-1 and TRBJ2-5; D not resolved. The V and J ends lost 4 bases and 2 bases respectively, with 9 bases between them. CDR1 is SGHRS and CDR2 is YFSETQ in the germline V gene. This CDR3 is built from 13 residues. The CDR3 protein is CASSLGPQETQYF. The DNA of the CDR3 is TGCGCCAGCAGCCTCGGACCTCAAGAGACCCAGTACTTC.

The chain couples TRBV20-1 to TRBJ2-7; no clear D. CDR1 is DFQATT and CDR2 is SNEGSKA in the germline V gene (reference sequence). V shed 6 bases and J shed 3 bases, with 9 bases lying between them. The CDR3 is made up of 11 amino acids. CDR3 DNA: TGCAGTGCAACCCATGGCTACGAGCAGTACTTC. Its translation: CSATHGYEQYF.

The J gene is TRBJ2-1, the V gene TRBV11-2; possibly TRBD2 for D (5 bases). The V end was cut by 5 bases, the J end by 9 bases, with 11 bases between. Germline V gene sequence: CDR1 SGHAT, CDR2 FQNNGV. This CDR3 comprises 12 residues. The DNA for the CDR3 is TGTGCCAGCAGCCTAATGGGGAGTGAGCAGTTCTTC. Protein sequence: CASSLMGSEQFF.